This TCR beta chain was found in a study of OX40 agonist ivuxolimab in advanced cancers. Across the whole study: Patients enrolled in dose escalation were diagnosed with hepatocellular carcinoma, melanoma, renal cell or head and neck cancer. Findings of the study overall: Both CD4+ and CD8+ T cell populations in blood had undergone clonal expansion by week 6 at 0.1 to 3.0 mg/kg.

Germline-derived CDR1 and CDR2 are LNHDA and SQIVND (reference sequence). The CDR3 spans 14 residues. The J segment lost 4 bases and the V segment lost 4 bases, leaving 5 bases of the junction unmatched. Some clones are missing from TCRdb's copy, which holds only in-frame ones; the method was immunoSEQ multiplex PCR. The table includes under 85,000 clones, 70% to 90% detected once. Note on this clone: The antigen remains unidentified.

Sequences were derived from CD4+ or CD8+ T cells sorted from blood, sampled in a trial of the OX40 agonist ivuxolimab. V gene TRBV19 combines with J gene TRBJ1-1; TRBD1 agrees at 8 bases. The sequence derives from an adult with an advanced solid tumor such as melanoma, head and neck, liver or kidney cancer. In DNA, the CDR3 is TGTGCCAGTAGTACGCAGGGGGCCGGCACTGAAGCTTTCTTT. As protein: CASSTQGAGTEAFF.